The clone carrying this T cell receptor beta chain was counted ten times or more. Via MiXCR, TCRdb re-called the 5' RACE reads, giving one row per CDR3 protein. Of about 31,000 distinct CDR3 sequences in the sample, less than 5% were seen once. The data derive from a study of neurological immune-mediated disorders. CDR3 length: 12 residues. Germline values: CDR1 MNHNS, CDR2 SASEGT. V dropped 6 bases and J dropped 4 bases, with 10 bases sitting between them. The sequenced sample was CD4+ T cells from blood. The clonotype was recovered from a woman in her forties in good health. The chain has TRBV6-1 and TRBJ2-7; possible D gene TRBD1, 6 bases. The CDR3 loop is CASRQGGYEQYF. DNA for the CDR3: TGTGCCAGCAGACAGGGTGGATACGAGCAGTACTTC.